This entry lists 24 T cell receptor beta chains sequenced from one sample in a study of Ad26.COV2.S vaccination and SARS-CoV-2 variants. TCRdb keeps only in-frame clones here, not all; method: immunoSEQ multiplex PCR. The profile shows 400,000 to 500,000 clones, roughly 90% of them singletons. Stated treatment: about 20 received Ad26.COV2.S at low or high dose, single or two shots; 5 received placebo; per-sample allocation not given. The samples date from day 63 after the first vaccine or placebo injection. The specimen was peripheral blood, collected in a trial of Ad26.COV2.S vaccine versus placebo. The receptors were gathered from a person between 18 and 65 years old who received the Ad26.COV2.S COVID-19 vaccine or a placebo.

The chain carries TRBV7-2 and TRBJ2-3; D may be TRBD1 or TRBD2 (5 bases each). The V and J ends lost 4 bases and 1 base respectively, with 12 bases between them. The CDR3 is 15 amino acids. The germline CDR1 and CDR2 sequences are SGHTA and FQGNSA. DNA for the CDR3: TGTGCCAGCAGCTCCGGGACGGTCGGCACAGATACGCAGTATTTT. Residues: CASSSGTVGTDTQYF.

This rearrangement joins TRBV11-2 to TRBJ2-5; D possibly matches TRBD1 or TRBD2 (5 bases each). Per germline, CDR1 SGHAT and CDR2 FQNNGV. The CDR3 totals 13 residues. V was pared by 10 bases and J by 2 bases, with 14 bases between. CDR3: CATRVRGQETQYF. Written as DNA, the CDR3 is TGTGCCACCCGGGTGAGGGGACAAGAGACCCAGTACTTC.

The chain uses TRBV19 and TRBJ2-7; D possibly uses TRBD1 or TRBD2 (6 bases each). This CDR3 has 14 residues. CDR1 is LNHDA, CDR2 SQIVND, per germline (reference sequence). V shed 8 bases and J shed 4 bases, with 18 bases lying between them. In DNA form, the CDR3 reads TGTGCCAGTTCGGCATCGGGGGCCGGATACGAGCAGTACTTC. Protein: CASSASGAGYEQYF.

The chain uses TRBV4-2 and TRBJ1-1; D unresolved. V dropped 0 bases and J dropped 1 base, with 9 bases sitting between them. Germline values: CDR1 LGHNA, CDR2 YNFKEQ. This CDR3 comprises 15 residues. In DNA form, the CDR3 reads TGTGCCAGCAGCCAAGATTTAGCGGGGAACACTGAAGCTTTCTTT. Amino acid sequence: CASSQDLAGNTEAFF.

The chain employs TRBV28 and TRBJ1-4; D possibly corresponds to TRBD1 (5 bases). Germline V gives CDR1 MDHEN, CDR2 SYDVKM. V was cut by 8 bases and J by 0 bases, with 13 bases left in between. The CDR3 contains 15 residues. Here the CDR3 DNA reads TGTGCCAGCCGGGTTGGGGGGGCAACTAATGAAAAACTGTTTTTT. It is translated as CASRVGGATNEKLFF.

The V gene is TRBV14, the J gene TRBJ2-1; 12 nucleotides match TRBD2. The CDR3 runs to 16 residues. In germline, CDR1 is SGHDN, CDR2 FVKESK. Trimming cost V 4 bases and J 9 bases; bases outside gene matches: 10. The CDR3 loop reads CASSRIPLAGGGEQFF. The CDR3 DNA sequence: TGTGCCAGCAGCCGAATACCACTAGCGGGGGGCGGTGAGCAGTTCTTC.

V usage is TRBV29-1 and J usage is TRBJ2-2, with TRBD1 matching 7 bases. Looked up from germline, CDR1 is SQVTM and CDR2 is ANQGSEA. The CDR3 is 12 residues long. V was pared by 6 bases and J by 4 bases, with 2 bases of the junction left unmatched. The CDR3 coding sequence is TGCAGCGTGGCAGGGGGCACCGGGGAGCTGTTTTTT. Protein: CSVAGGTGELFF.

The chain is built from TRBV25-1 and TRBJ2-3; D remains ambiguous. The CDR3 is 15 amino acids. Germline lookup yields CDR1 MGHDK and CDR2 SYGVNS. V was cut by 3 bases and J by 6 bases, with 16 bases left in between. This chain's CDR3 is CASSDPGGSSDTQYF. The CDR3 DNA reads TGTGCCAGCAGTGATCCTGGCGGATCTTCGGATACGCAGTATTTT.

This clone came up once. The rearrangement joins TRBV6-4 to TRBJ1-1; D might be TRBD1 (5 bases). Trimming removed 2 bases from V and 11 bases from J, with 12 bases in between. Germline V gene lookup returns CDR1 MRHNA and CDR2 SNTAGT. This CDR3 is built from 12 residues. In DNA, the CDR3 is TGTGCCAGCAGTGACCCCCCAGGGCCGGCTTTCTTT. Protein: CASSDPPGPAFF.

This clone was observed once. The rearrangement joins TRBV28 to TRBJ2-6, with 9 positions matching TRBD1. The germline CDR1 and CDR2 sequences are MDHEN and SYDVKM. The CDR3 sequence is 19 residues long. The junction had 12 bases not matched to a gene; V was cut back by 6 bases and J by 0 bases. The CDR3 DNA reads as TGTGCCAGCAGGACCTTTACCGGGACAGGGTTCTCTGGGGCCAACGTCCTGACTTTC. Its translation: CASRTFTGTGFSGANVLTF.

The chain has TRBV7-2 and TRBJ1-6; 9 positions agree with TRBD1. CDR1 is SGHTA, CDR2 FQGNSA, per germline. This CDR3 contains 15 residues. J lost 11 bases, V lost 0 bases, and 5 bases had no gene match. CDR3 amino acids: CASSLAGTGLAPLHF. DNA of the CDR3: TGTGCCAGCAGCTTAGCGGGGACAGGGCTGGCACCCCTCCACTTT.

The V call is TRBV10-3, the J call TRBJ1-3; 8 bases align to TRBD1. This CDR3 has 17 residues. Germline V CDR1 and CDR2: ENHRY, SYGVKD. J lost 4 bases, V lost 4 bases, and 12 bases had no gene match. The CDR3 loop is CAISGTTGALGGNTIYF. DNA of the CDR3: TGTGCCATCAGTGGCACGACAGGGGCTCTCGGCGGAAACACCATATATTTT.

This clone is labeled medium-sized. The chain carries TRBV4-2 and TRBJ2-2; a weak D match, TRBD1 (5 bases). Trimming removed 1 base from V and 3 bases from J, with 9 bases in between. Per germline, CDR1 LGHNA and CDR2 YNFKEQ. CDR3 length: 15 residues. Here the CDR3 DNA reads TGTGCCAGCAGCCAAGCGGACACAGACACCGGGGAGCTGTTTTTT. Translation gives CASSQADTDTGELFF.

This sequence joins TRBV20-1 and TRBJ2-1; 9 bases are a match to TRBD2. Germline CDR1 is DFQATT and CDR2 is SNEGSKA (reference sequence). V shed 3 bases and J 0 bases; nucleotides not matched to a gene: 6. CDR3 size: 16 residues. Here the CDR3 reads CSASDLAGSSYNEQFF. CDR3 sequence (DNA): TGCAGTGCTAGTGATCTAGCGGGGAGCTCCTACAATGAGCAGTTCTTC.

As regards this clone: Within the sample, other DNA sequences also encode this same CDR3. J is TRBJ2-1 and V is TRBV19; D is undetermined. CDR3 size: 12 residues. V lost 6 bases to trimming and J lost 3 bases, with 6 bases between them. Germline V gene data show CDR1 as LNHDA and CDR2 as SQIVND (reference sequence). In nucleotides, the CDR3 is TGTGCCAGTAGCGACGGCTACAATGAGCAGTTCTTC. The encoded protein is CASSDGYNEQFF.

The chain uses TRBV7-2 and TRBJ1-1, with D maybe TRBD1 (5 bases). CDR1 and CDR2 from the germline V gene are SGHTA and FQGNSA. The V gene lost 4 bases and the J gene lost 4 bases, with 13 bases spanning the gap. The CDR3 is 14 amino acids. CDR3 coding DNA: TGTGCCAGCAGCTCCTCATCAGGGTCCACTGAAGCTTTCTTT. As protein: CASSSSSGSTEAFF.

The chain recombines TRBV7-9 with TRBJ2-5; D gene ambiguous. V lost 5 bases to trimming and J lost 1 base, with 11 bases between them. Germline values: CDR1 SEHNR, CDR2 FQNEAQ (reference sequence). This CDR3 comprises 14 residues. CDR3 sequence: CASSTRTSQETQYF. The CDR3 DNA reads TGTGCCAGCAGCACAAGGACGAGCCAAGAGACCCAGTACTTC. Supplemented by reference TRBV7-9 and TRBJ2-5, the full variable domain reads DTGVSQNPRHKITKRGQNVTFRCDPISEHNRLYWYRQTLGQGPEFLTYFQNEAQLEKSRLLSDRFSAERPKGSFSTLEIQRTEQGDSAMYLCASSTRTSQETQYFGPGTRLLVL.

This chain connects TRBV5-6 to TRBJ1-6; D perhaps matches TRBD1 (6 bases). Trimming removed 2 bases from V and 10 bases from J, with 13 bases in between. This CDR3 is 14 amino acids long. The germline CDR1 and CDR2 sequences are SGHDT and YYEEEE. CDR3 coding DNA: TGTGCCAGCAGCTTTGCAGGGGCTGACTCACCCCTCCACTTT. Its protein is CASSFAGADSPLHF.

V and J are TRBV30 and TRBJ2-7; unclear D gene. Germline values: CDR1 GTSNPN, CDR2 SVGIG (reference sequence). The CDR3 runs to 11 residues. Trimming took off 8 bases at V and 2 bases at J, with 10 bases between the two ends. The CDR3 loop reads CAESETYEQYF. CDR3 DNA sequence: TGTGCCGAAAGTGAAACCTACGAGCAGTACTTC.

The V and J genes are TRBV30 and TRBJ1-4; D uncertain. V lost 3 bases and J lost 4, with 12 bases in between. This CDR3 spans 14 amino acids. CDR1 is GTSNPN, CDR2 SVGIG, per germline (reference sequence). The CDR3 reads CAWRIRSLNEKLFF. CDR3 nucleotide sequence: TGTGCCTGGAGGATAAGGAGCCTTAATGAAAAACTGTTTTTT.

V gene TRBV28 combines with J gene TRBJ2-3; D unresolved. Germline V gives CDR1 MDHEN, CDR2 SYDVKM. Between the trimmed V and J ends, which lost 11 bases and 4 bases, there was a span of 10 bases. The CDR3 covers 11 residues. The CDR3 bases are TGTGCCGCGGCTCGGGCAGATACGCAGTATTTT. Translated: CAAARADTQYF.

This chain links TRBV6-2 or TRBV6-3 with TRBJ2-7; 9 bases map to TRBD2. CDR3 length: 16 residues. Germline V gene data show CDR1 as MNHEY and CDR2 as SVGEGT. Germline trimming cut 0 bases from V and 2 bases from J; bases unmatched to any gene: 5. The CDR3 nucleotides are TGTGCCAGCAGTTACTCGGTGACTAGCGGAGCCTACGAGCAGTACTTC. Its translation: CASSYSVTSGAYEQYF.

The chain joins TRBV9 to TRBJ1-2; D not certain. Germline V gene sequence: CDR1 SGDLS, CDR2 YYNGEE. CDR3 length equals 13 residues. With 4 bases removed from V and 7 bases from J, the gap between germline ends came to 14 bases. In DNA form, the CDR3 reads TGTGCCAGCAGCCACCGGACTCTGGGTGGCTACACCTTC. Residues: CASSHRTLGGYTF.

This clone was detected a few times. The rearrangement links TRBV2 to TRBJ1-1, with D possibly TRBD1 on 5 matching bases. The CDR3 contains 13 residues. The V end lost 4 bases, the J end lost 3 bases, and 9 bases lay between the germline ends. Germline CDR1 reads SNHLY; CDR2 reads FYNNEI. CDR3: CASSVQGHTEAFF. CDR3 DNA sequence: TGTGCCAGCAGTGTTCAGGGTCACACTGAAGCTTTCTTT.